Following are 11 T cell receptor beta chains from one sample sequenced in a study of blood T cell repertoires in COVID-19. Assay used: immunoSEQ multiplex PCR; TCRdb lists only in-frame clones, some missing. The data hold about 210,000 clones, with approximately 85% observed a single time. Source material: peripheral blood. The source is a woman aged 70-85 years with COVID-19, enrolled during active disease.

This chain connects TRBV7-6 to TRBJ1-6, with TRBD1 identical over 7 bases. The CDR3 is made up of 16 amino acids. Germline loops: CDR1 SGHVS, CDR2 FNYEAQ. J gave up 4 bases and V 5 bases, and 8 bases lay outside the gene matches. CDR3 residues: CASSPLGTAYNSPLHF. The CDR3 DNA follows: TGTGCCAGCAGCCCGCTTGGGACAGCTTATAATTCACCCCTCCACTTT.

This chain joins TRBV5-4 and TRBJ2-7, with TRBD1 as a possible D gene (6 bases). V lost 4 bases, J lost 3 bases, and 20 bases lay in between. This CDR3 has 16 residues. The germline CDR1 and CDR2 sequences are SGHNT and YYREEE (reference sequence). CDR3 residues: CASSPGTTKSIYEQYF. The CDR3 coding sequence is TGTGCCAGCAGCCCCGGGACAACTAAAAGTATCTACGAGCAGTACTTC.

The chain is built from TRBV7-9 and TRBJ1-1, with TRBD1 identical over 9 bases. In germline, CDR1 is SEHNR, CDR2 FQNEAQ (reference sequence). The CDR3 is 15 residues long. V dropped 4 bases and J dropped 0; count of bases not matched to a gene: 3. The CDR3 nucleotides are TGTGCCAGCAGCTACAGGGGGCAGGTGAACACTGAAGCTTTCTTT. Translation: CASSYRGQVNTEAFF.

The chain couples TRBV5-5 to TRBJ1-2; D is perhaps TRBD1 (5 bases). Germline CDR1 SGHKS, CDR2 YYEKEE (reference sequence). This CDR3 region has 15 residues. V shed 3 bases and J shed 3 bases, with 15 bases lying between them. In DNA form, the CDR3 reads TGTGCCAGCAGCTCCGGCTCCCGGGGGTACTATGGCTACACCTTC. This gives the protein CASSSGSRGYYGYTF.

This clone was detected only once. The chain links TRBV10-3 to TRBJ2-5, with TRBD1 matching 9 bases. With V trimmed by 6 bases and J by 4 bases, 9 bases remained unmatched. Germline-derived CDR1 and CDR2 are ENHRY and SYGVKD. This CDR3 is 15 amino acids long. CDR3 in DNA: TGTGCCATCAGCCTACTTACAGGGGGCATAGAGACCCAGTACTTC. This sequence encodes CAISLLTGGIETQYF.

The gene calls are TRBV5-1 and TRBJ2-1, with 12 bases fitting TRBD1. Trimming at V came to 3 bases and at J to 8 bases, leaving 6 bases not matched to a gene. The CDR3 totals 15 residues. Germline V gene data show CDR1 as SGHRS and CDR2 as YFSETQ. CDR3 loop: CASSYGTGGQYEQFF. The CDR3, as DNA: TGCGCCAGCAGCTACGGGACAGGGGGCCAGTATGAGCAGTTCTTC. Based on the CDR3 plus reference TRBV5-1 and TRBJ2-1, the full variable domain is KAGVTQTPRYLIKTRGQQVTLSCSPISGHRSVSWYQQTPGQGLQFLFEYFSETQRNKGNFPGRFSGRQFSNSRSEMNVSTLELGDSALYLCASSYGTGGQYEQFFGPGTRLTVL.

V and J are TRBV4-3 and TRBJ1-4; TRBD1 might be the D (6 bases). V shed 1 base and J shed 7 bases, with 13 bases lying between them. The germline CDR1 and CDR2 sequences are LGHNA and YSLEER. The CDR3 contains 15 residues. The CDR3 DNA reads as TGCGCCAGCAGCCAAGTTTGGGGAGGGGGTGAAAAACTGTTTTTT. This gives the protein CASSQVWGGGEKLFF.

The J gene is TRBJ2-1, the V gene TRBV7-9; 8 positions match TRBD2. CDR1 is SEHNR, CDR2 FQNEAQ, per germline (reference sequence). The CDR3 has 16 amino acids. J was trimmed by 1 base and V by 5 bases; bases with no gene match: 7. The CDR3 spells CASSPRTSGSYNEQFF. Here the CDR3 DNA reads TGTGCCAGCAGCCCCCGTACTAGCGGATCCTACAATGAGCAGTTCTTC.

V gene TRBV7-3 combines with J gene TRBJ2-6; D possibly corresponds to TRBD2 (6 bases). V was shortened by 3 bases and J by 0 bases, with 15 bases between the two germline ends. The V gene's germline CDR1 is SGHTA and CDR2 FQGTGA. This CDR3 is 18 amino acids long. The CDR3 region has the DNA TGTGCCAGCAGCTTTGACGGGGGTTCGAACTCTGGGGCCAACGTCCTGACTTTC. Translation gives CASSFDGGSNSGANVLTF.

This clone was detected only once. The chain combines TRBV5-1 with TRBJ1-4, with 7 bases fitting TRBD1. V gave up 4 bases and J gave up 6 bases; unmatched junction bases: 9. The germline V gene encodes CDR1 SGHRS and CDR2 YFSETQ. The CDR3 is 15 amino acids. The CDR3 sequence: CASSGGTVPDEKLFF. CDR3 coding DNA: TGCGCCAGCAGCGGCGGGACAGTACCGGATGAAAAACTGTTTTTT.

V gene TRBV5-1 combines with J gene TRBJ1-2; weak D call: TRBD1 (6 bases). This CDR3 is 13 amino acids long. Trimming cost V 2 bases and J 5 bases, with 10 bases left between them. The V gene's germline CDR1 is SGHRS and CDR2 YFSETQ. CDR3 nucleotide sequence: TGCGCCAGCAGCTTTGACAGGTCTTATGGCTACACCTTC. Translation: CASSFDRSYGYTF.